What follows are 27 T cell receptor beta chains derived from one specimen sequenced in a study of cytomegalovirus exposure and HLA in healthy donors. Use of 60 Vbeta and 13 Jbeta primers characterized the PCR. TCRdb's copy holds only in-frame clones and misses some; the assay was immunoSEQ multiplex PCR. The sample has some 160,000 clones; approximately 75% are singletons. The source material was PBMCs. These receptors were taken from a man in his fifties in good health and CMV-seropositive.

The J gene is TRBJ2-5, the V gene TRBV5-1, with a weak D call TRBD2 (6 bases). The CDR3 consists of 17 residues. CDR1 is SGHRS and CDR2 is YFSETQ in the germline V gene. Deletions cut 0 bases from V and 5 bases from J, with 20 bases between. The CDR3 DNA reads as TGCGCCAGCAGCTTGGCCCCCCAGGCGGGGATGGGGGAGACCCAGTACTTC. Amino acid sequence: CASSLAPQAGMGETQYF.

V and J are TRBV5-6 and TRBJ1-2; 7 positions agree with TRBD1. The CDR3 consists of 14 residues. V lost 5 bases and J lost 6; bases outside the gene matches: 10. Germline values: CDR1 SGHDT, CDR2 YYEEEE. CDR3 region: CASRTPGQLNGYTF. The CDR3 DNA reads TGTGCCAGCAGGACCCCGGGACAGCTAAATGGCTACACCTTC.

DNA of the CDR3: TGTGCCAGCAGCTTGGGACAGACGAGTACCTACGAGCAGTACTTC. Its protein product is CASSLGQTSTYEQYF. The V gene is TRBV5-4, the J gene TRBJ2-7; D may be TRBD1 (5 bases). V was pared by 0 bases and J by 2 bases, with 12 bases between. CDR1 is SGHNT, CDR2 YYREEE, per germline (reference sequence). The CDR3 loop spans 15 amino acids. Together with reference TRBV5-4 and TRBJ2-7, the CDR3 gives the full variable domain: ETGVTQSPTHLIKTRGQQVTLRCSSQSGHNTVSWYQQALGQGPQFIFQYYREEENGRGNFPPRFSGLQFPNYSSELNVNALELDDSALYLCASSLGQTSTYEQYFGPGTRLTVT.

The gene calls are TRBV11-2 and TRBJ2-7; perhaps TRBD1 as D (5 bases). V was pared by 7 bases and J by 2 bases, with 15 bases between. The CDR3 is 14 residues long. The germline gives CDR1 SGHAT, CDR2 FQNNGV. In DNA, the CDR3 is TGTGCCAGCACAAAAGAGCCAGGGACCTACGAGCAGTACTTC. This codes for CASTKEPGTYEQYF. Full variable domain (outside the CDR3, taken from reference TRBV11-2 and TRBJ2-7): EAGVAQSPRYKIIEKRQSVAFWCNPISGHATLYWYQQILGQGPKLLIQFQNNGVVDDSQLPKDRFSAERLKGVDSTLKIQPAKLEDSAVYLCASTKEPGTYEQYFGPGTRLTVT.

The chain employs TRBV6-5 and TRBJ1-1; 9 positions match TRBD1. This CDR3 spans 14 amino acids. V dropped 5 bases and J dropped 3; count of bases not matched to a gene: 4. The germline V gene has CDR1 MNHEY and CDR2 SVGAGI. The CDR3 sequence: CASSEQGADTEAFF. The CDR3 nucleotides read TGTGCCAGCAGTGAACAGGGGGCTGACACTGAAGCTTTCTTT.

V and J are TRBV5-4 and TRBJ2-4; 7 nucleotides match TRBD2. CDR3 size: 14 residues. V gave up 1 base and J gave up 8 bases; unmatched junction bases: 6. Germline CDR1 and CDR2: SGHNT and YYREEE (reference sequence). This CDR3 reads CASSLWEGRDIQYF. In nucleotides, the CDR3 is TGTGCCAGCAGCTTGTGGGAGGGTAGGGACATTCAGTACTTC.

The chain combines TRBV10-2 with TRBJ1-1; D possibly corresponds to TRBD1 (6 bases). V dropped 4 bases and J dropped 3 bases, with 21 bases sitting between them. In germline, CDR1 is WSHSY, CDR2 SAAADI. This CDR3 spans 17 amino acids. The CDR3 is CASSGGGWGASDTEAFF. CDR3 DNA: TGCGCCAGCAGTGGGGGGGGATGGGGGGCCTCGGACACTGAAGCTTTCTTT.

CDR3 residues: CASSPLVRGLGEKLFF. DNA of the CDR3: TGTGCCAGCAGCCCCCTGGTTAGGGGGCTTGGAGAAAAACTGTTTTTT. The chain carries TRBV11-2 and TRBJ1-4; 7 bases line up with TRBD1. V lost 5 bases, J lost 8 bases, and 14 bases stayed unmatched. CDR1 and CDR2 from the germline V gene are SGHAT and FQNNGV. There are 16 residues in the CDR3.

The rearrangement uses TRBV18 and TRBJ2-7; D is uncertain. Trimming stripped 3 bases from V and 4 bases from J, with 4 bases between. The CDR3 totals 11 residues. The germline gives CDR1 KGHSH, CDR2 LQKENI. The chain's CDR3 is CASSPGYEQYF. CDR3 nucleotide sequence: TGTGCCAGCTCACCCGGGTACGAGCAGTACTTC.

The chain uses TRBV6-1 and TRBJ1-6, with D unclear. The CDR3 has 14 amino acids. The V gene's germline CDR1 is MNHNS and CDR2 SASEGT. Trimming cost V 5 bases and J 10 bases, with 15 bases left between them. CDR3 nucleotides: TGTGCCAGCAGTTCGGTGAATTCCGGGTCACCCCTCCACTTT. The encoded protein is CASSSVNSGSPLHF.

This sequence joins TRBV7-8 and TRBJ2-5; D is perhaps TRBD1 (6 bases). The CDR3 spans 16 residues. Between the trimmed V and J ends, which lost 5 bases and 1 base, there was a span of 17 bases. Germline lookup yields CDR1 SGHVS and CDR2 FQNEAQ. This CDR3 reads CASSPRLAGAQETQYF. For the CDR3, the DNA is TGTGCCAGCAGCCCCCGACTCGCAGGGGCCCAAGAGACCCAGTACTTC.

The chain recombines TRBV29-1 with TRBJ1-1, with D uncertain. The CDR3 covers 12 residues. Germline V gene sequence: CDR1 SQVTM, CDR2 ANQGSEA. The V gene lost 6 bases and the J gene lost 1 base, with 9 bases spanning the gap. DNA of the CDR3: TGCAGCGTGGGCGACACGAACACTGAAGCTTTCTTT. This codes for CSVGDTNTEAFF.

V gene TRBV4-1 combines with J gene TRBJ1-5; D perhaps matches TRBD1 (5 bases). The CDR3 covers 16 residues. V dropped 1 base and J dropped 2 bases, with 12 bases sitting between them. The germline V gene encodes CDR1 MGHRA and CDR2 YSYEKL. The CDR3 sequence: CASSQGGGGRNQPQHF. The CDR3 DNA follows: TGCGCCAGCAGCCAAGGGGGGGGAGGACGCAATCAGCCCCAGCATTTT.

CDR3 amino acids: CASSELLTRSYNEQFF. CDR3 nucleotide sequence: TGTGCCAGCAGTGAGCTACTAACTCGCTCCTACAATGAGCAGTTCTTC. The J gene is TRBJ2-1, the V gene TRBV2, with D unresolved. Germline CDR1 and CDR2: SNHLY and FYNNEI. This CDR3 contains 16 residues. V lost 3 bases to trimming and J lost 0 bases, with 12 bases between them.

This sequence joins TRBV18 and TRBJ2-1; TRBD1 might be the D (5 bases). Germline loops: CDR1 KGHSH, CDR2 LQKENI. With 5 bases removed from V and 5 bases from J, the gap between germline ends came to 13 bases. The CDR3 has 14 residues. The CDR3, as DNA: TGTGCCAGCTCAAACAGGTACACCGACAATGAGCAGTTCTTC. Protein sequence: CASSNRYTDNEQFF.

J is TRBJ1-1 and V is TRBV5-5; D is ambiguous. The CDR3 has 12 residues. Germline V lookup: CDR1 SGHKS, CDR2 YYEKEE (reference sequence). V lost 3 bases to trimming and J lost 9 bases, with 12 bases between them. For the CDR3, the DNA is TGTGCCAGCAGCTGGGAGGCCAGCCAAGCTTTCTTT. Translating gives CASSWEASQAFF.

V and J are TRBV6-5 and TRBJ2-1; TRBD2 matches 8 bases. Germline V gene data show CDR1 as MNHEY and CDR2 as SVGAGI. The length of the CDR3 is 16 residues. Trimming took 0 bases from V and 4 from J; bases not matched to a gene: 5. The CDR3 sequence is CASSYSSSGGYNEQFF. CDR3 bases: TGTGCCAGCAGTTACTCTTCGAGCGGGGGATACAATGAGCAGTTCTTC.

The CDR3 sequence is CASSGGTGVNQPQHF. In nucleotides, the CDR3 is TGTGCCAGCAGTGGAGGGACAGGGGTCAATCAGCCCCAGCATTTT. The chain uses TRBV6-5 and TRBJ1-5; 10 bases match TRBD1. Germline CDR1 is MNHEY and CDR2 is SVGAGI. V lost 5 bases to trimming and J lost 3 bases; unmatched junction nucleotides: 4. This CDR3 has 15 amino acids.

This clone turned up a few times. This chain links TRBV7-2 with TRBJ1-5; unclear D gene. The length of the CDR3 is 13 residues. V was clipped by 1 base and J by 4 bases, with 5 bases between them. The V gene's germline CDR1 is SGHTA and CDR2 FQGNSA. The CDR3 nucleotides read TGTGCCAGCAGCTTAGGTATAAATCAGCCCCAGCATTTT. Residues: CASSLGINQPQHF.

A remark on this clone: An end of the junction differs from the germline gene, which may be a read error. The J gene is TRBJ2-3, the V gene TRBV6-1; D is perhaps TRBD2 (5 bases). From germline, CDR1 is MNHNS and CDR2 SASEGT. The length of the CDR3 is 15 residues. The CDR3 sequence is CARSLVGLGADTQYF. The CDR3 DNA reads TGTGCCCGCAGTTTGGTTGGACTTGGGGCAGATACGCAGTATTTT.

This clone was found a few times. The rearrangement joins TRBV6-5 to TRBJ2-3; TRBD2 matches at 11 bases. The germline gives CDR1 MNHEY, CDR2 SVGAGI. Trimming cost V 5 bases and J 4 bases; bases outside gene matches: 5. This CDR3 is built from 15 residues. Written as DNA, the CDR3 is TGTGCCAGCAGTCCCTTAGCGGGGGGGCCAGATACGCAGTATTTT. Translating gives CASSPLAGGPDTQYF.

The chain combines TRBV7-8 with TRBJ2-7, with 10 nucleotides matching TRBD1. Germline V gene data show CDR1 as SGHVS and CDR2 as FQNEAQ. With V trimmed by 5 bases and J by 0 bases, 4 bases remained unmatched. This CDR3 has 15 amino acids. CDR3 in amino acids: CASSPRDRGSYEQYF. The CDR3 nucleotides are TGTGCCAGCAGCCCCCGGGACAGGGGCTCCTACGAGCAGTACTTC. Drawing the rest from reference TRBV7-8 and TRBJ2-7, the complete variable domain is GAGVSQSPRYKVAKRGQDVALRCDPISGHVSLFWYQQALGQGPEFLTYFQNEAQLDKSGLPSDRFFAERPEGSVSTLKIQRTQQEDSAVYLCASSPRDRGSYEQYFGPGTRLTVT.

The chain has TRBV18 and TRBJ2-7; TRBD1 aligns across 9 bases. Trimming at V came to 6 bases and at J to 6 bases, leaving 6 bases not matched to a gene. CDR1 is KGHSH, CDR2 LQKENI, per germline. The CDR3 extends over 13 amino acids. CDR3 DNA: TGTGCCAGCTCTGGGACAGGGTACGGCGAGCAGTACTTC. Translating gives CASSGTGYGEQYF.

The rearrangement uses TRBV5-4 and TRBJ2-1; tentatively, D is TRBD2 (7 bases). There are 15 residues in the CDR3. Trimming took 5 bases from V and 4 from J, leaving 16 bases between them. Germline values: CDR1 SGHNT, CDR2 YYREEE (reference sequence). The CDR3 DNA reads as TGTGCCAGCAGAATCGGGGGGCGAGAATACAATGAGCAGTTCTTC. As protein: CASRIGGREYNEQFF.

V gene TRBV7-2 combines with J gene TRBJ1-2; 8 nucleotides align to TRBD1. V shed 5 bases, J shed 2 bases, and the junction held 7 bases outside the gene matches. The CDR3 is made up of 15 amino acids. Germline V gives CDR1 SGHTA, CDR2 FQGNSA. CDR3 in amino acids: CASSEGQGVNYGYTF. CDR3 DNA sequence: TGTGCCAGCAGCGAAGGACAGGGCGTAAACTATGGCTACACCTTC. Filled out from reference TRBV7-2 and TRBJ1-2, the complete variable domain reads GAGVSQSPSNKVTEKGKDVELRCDPISGHTALYWYRQSLGQGLEFLIYFQGNSAPDKSGLPSDRFSAERTGGSVSTLTIQRTQQEDSAVYLCASSEGQGVNYGYTFGSGTRLTVV.

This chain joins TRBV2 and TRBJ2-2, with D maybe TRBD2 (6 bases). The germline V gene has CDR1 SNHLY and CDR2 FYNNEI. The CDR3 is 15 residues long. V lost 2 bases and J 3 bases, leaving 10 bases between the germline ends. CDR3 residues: CASSERGWDTGELFF. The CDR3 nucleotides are TGTGCCAGCAGTGAACGGGGGTGGGACACCGGGGAGCTGTTTTTT.

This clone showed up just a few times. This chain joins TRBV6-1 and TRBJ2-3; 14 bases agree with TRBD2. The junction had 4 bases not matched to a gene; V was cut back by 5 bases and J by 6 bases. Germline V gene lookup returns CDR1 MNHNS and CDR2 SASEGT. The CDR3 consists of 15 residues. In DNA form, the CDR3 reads TGTGCCAGCAGTACCAGACTAGCGGGGGGGGATACGCAGTATTTT. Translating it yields CASSTRLAGGDTQYF.